A selection of T cell receptor beta chains follows, all from one sample in a study of memory CD4+ T cells and cytomegalovirus serostatus. Assay used: immunoSEQ multiplex PCR; TCRdb lists only in-frame clones, some missing. The data show 60,000 to 70,000 clones, 76% seen once. The sequenced material came from memory CD4+ T cells from blood. Source of these receptors: an adult in good health and CMV-seropositive. Each CDR3 is given with its conserved first and last residue. The order of the fields is D gene, J gene, clone size, V gene, CDR3 protein, CDR3 DNA. A D gene is named only where the DNA matches it firmly. The size entry is marked missing in some rows and otherwise reads once, few, many or a size class.

NA	TRBJ1-1	NA	TRBV18	CASSPRDPRGTEAFF	TGTGCCAGCTCACCTAGGGACCCTAGAGGGACTGAAGCTTTCTTT
NA	TRBJ2-3	NA	TRBV28	CASSTRFPGTDTQYF	TGTGCCAGCAGTACCCGATTTCCAGGTACAGATACGCAGTATTTT
NA	TRBJ1-1	NA	TRBV6-5	CASSPSKGSLEAFF	TGTGCCAGCAGCCCATCTAAAGGGTCCCTTGAAGCTTTCTTT
NA	TRBJ1-2	NA	TRBV7-9	CASSTGEGIYGYTF	TGTGCCAGCAGCACGGGGGAGGGGATCTATGGCTACACCTTC
TRBD1	TRBJ1-4	NA	TRBV11-1	CASSPGQGSTNEKLFF	TGTGCCAGCAGCCCGGGACAGGGTTCGACTAATGAAAAACTGTTTTTT
NA	TRBJ1-5	NA	TRBV2	CASREDSGGQPQHF	TGTGCCAGCAGGGAGGACAGCGGCGGACAGCCCCAGCATTTT
TRBD1	TRBJ1-4	NA	TRBV25-1	CATEPGQGNEKLFF	TGTGCCACTGAACCGGGACAGGGTAACGAAAAACTGTTTTTT
TRBD1	TRBJ1-1	NA	TRBV18	CASSPSPDRAGTEAFF	TGTGCCAGCTCACCTAGCCCGGACAGGGCCGGAACTGAAGCTTTCTTT
NA	TRBJ1-3	once	TRBV6-6	CASSSGHSGNTIYF	TGTGCCAGCAGCTCCGGCCACTCTGGAAACACCATATATTTT
NA	TRBJ2-7	NA	TRBV30	CAWRGSSYYEQYF	TGTGCCTGGAGAGGATCGAGTTACTACGAGCAGTACTTC
TRBD1	TRBJ2-7	NA	TRBV10-3	CAISDTGTGSEQYF	TGTGCCATCAGCGATACCGGGACAGGGAGTGAGCAGTACTTC
NA	TRBJ2-5	NA	TRBV28	CASSLSGRDGETQYF	TGTGCCAGCAGTTTATCTGGCCGGGACGGGGAGACCCAGTACTTC
TRBD1	TRBJ1-3	NA	TRBV6-1	CASRRGQSSGNTIYF	TGTGCCAGCAGGAGGGGACAGAGCTCTGGAAACACCATATATTTT
TRBD2	TRBJ2-2	NA	TRBV4-1	CASSQGIASLAGTGELFF	TGCGCCAGCAGCCAAGGTATCGCGTCACTAGCGGGAACCGGGGAGCTGTTTTTT
NA	TRBJ2-2	NA	TRBV2	CASTGTLNTGELFF	TGTGCCAGCACCGGGACCCTGAACACCGGGGAGCTGTTTTTT
NA	TRBJ1-3	NA	TRBV6-5	CASSYKAARDTIYF	TGTGCCAGCAGTTATAAGGCCGCTCGAGACACCATATATTTT
TRBD1	TRBJ1-6	NA	TRBV6-1	CASHHRGESPLHF	TGTGCCAGCCACCACAGGGGAGAGTCACCCCTCCACTTT
NA	TRBJ1-6	few	TRBV18	CASSRETARNSPLHF	TGTGCCAGCTCCAGAGAGACAGCGCGAAATTCACCCCTCCACTTT
NA	TRBJ2-1	once	TRBV6-1	CASSEVAIYNEQFF	TGTGCCAGCAGTGAAGTGGCTATTTACAATGAGCAGTTCTTC
NA	TRBJ2-5	few	TRBV20-1	CSARVGETQYF	TGCAGTGCTAGAGTAGGGGAGACCCAGTACTTC
TRBD2	TRBJ2-5	NA	TRBV11-2	CASSPGTSKETQYF	TGTGCCAGCAGCCCCGGGACTAGCAAGGAGACCCAGTACTTC
NA	TRBJ1-3	few	TRBV6-5	CASSSGTSSSGNTIYF	TGTGCCAGCAGTTCCGGGACTTCCTCCTCTGGAAACACCATATATTTT
NA	TRBJ2-7	NA	TRBV7-9	CASSPDSGQYF	TGTGCCAGCAGCCCGGACAGTGGGCAGTACTTC
NA	TRBJ1-5	NA	TRBV7-2	CASSSRTAQPQHF	TGTGCCAGCAGCTCCCGGACGGCCCAGCCCCAGCATTTT
NA	TRBJ2-7	NA	TRBV6-1	CASSEALVRSSYEQYF	TGTGCCAGCAGTGAAGCCCTAGTGCGCAGCTCCTACGAGCAGTACTTC
NA	TRBJ2-7	NA	TRBV4-2	CASSPRPQDSYEQYF	TGTGCCAGCAGCCCCCGACCACAGGATTCCTACGAGCAGTACTTC
NA	TRBJ2-7	NA	TRBV7-6	CASSRLGNEQYF	TGTGCCAGCAGCCGTTTGGGGAACGAGCAGTACTTC
NA	TRBJ1-1	once	TRBV7-6	CASSLAQKNAEAFF	TGTGCCAGCAGCTTAGCCCAAAAGAACGCTGAAGCTTTCTTT
NA	TRBJ2-7	NA	TRBV4-1	CASSQGTLQGIGEQYF	TGCGCCAGCAGCCAAGGGACGCTTCAGGGAATCGGCGAGCAGTACTTC
TRBD2	TRBJ2-2	NA	TRBV11-3	CASSLGGLVATGELFF	TGTGCCAGCAGCTTAGGAGGACTAGTCGCCACCGGGGAGCTGTTTTTT
NA	TRBJ2-1	NA	TRBV28	CASSFRGGNDEQFF	TGTGCCAGCAGTTTTCGGGGCGGGAACGATGAGCAGTTCTTC
NA	TRBJ2-7	NA	TRBV6-1	CASSERDKPHGYEQYF	TGTGCCAGCAGTGAGCGGGACAAACCCCACGGCTACGAGCAGTACTTC
NA	TRBJ2-7	NA	TRBV5-4	CASSIGGLTTYEQYF	TGTGCCAGCAGCATTGGAGGACTAACAACCTACGAGCAGTACTTC
NA	TRBJ2-2	NA	TRBV2	CASSVSFLGGELFF	TGTGCCAGCAGTGTAAGCTTCCTCGGCGGGGAGCTGTTTTTT
TRBD2	TRBJ2-3	NA	TRBV5-4	CASSLSGGTDTQYF	TGTGCCAGCAGCTTAAGCGGGGGCACAGATACGCAGTATTTT
TRBD1	TRBJ2-5	once	TRBV7-2	CASSFYRDSLQETQYF	TGTGCCAGCAGCTTTTACCGGGACAGCTTACAAGAGACCCAGTACTTC
NA	TRBJ1-1	NA	TRBV7-9	CASSPTWGANTEAFF	TGTGCCAGCAGCCCGACATGGGGGGCGAACACTGAAGCTTTCTTT
NA	TRBJ2-6	NA	TRBV2	CASSDGFLGANVLTF	TGTGCCAGCAGTGACGGCTTCTTAGGGGCCAACGTCCTGACTTTC
NA	TRBJ1-4	NA	TRBV4-2	CASSRRPGGGNEKLFF	TGTGCCAGCAGCCGACGTCCGGGGGGAGGTAATGAAAAACTGTTTTTT
NA	TRBJ1-1	few	TRBV25-1	CASSGRDSLTEAFF	TGTGCCAGCAGTGGCAGGGACTCGTTGACTGAAGCTTTCTTT
NA	TRBJ2-5	NA	TRBV4-3	CASSKGTEQETQYF	TGCGCCAGCAGCAAAGGGACTGAGCAAGAGACCCAGTACTTC
NA	TRBJ2-2	NA	TRBV28	CASTPFAGTNTGELFF	TGTGCCAGCACCCCCTTTGCGGGGACCAACACCGGGGAGCTGTTTTTT
TRBD1	TRBJ1-5	NA	TRBV15	CATSRDPGQGLNQPQHF	TGTGCCACCAGCAGAGATCCGGGACAGGGGCTCAATCAGCCCCAGCATTTT
NA	TRBJ2-5	NA	TRBV11-2	CASSLGRDIQETQYF	TGTGCCAGCAGCTTAGGACGCGACATCCAAGAGACCCAGTACTTC
NA	TRBJ1-5	medium-sized	TRBV7-2	CASSLWGGGNQPQHF	TGTGCCAGCAGCTTATGGGGTGGAGGGAATCAGCCCCAGCATTTT